The following is a T cell receptor beta chain sequence with its context. The CDR3 has 13 residues. The junction had 3 bases not matched to a gene; V was cut back by 5 bases and J by 3 bases. Germline values: CDR1 MNHEY, CDR2 SVGAGI. The entry originates in a study of technical replicates of blood from several donors. Here immunoSEQ multiplex PCR was the method, and the copy in TCRdb shows in-frame clones only, minus some. The sample lists tens of thousands of clones, 90% to 95% occurring once. The source is a human donor in good health. Some clones in this sample may be carry-over from other donors' samples. This sequence joins TRBV6-5 and TRBJ2-7, with 8 bases aligning to TRBD1. Sequencing was performed on PBMCs. The CDR3 DNA reads TGTGCCAGCAGTCCGGACAGGGACTACGAGCAGTACTTC. Its translation: CASSPDRDYEQYF.